The rows below give T cell receptor beta chains drawn from one sample of a study of T cell repertoires in cytomegalovirus infection. TCRdb called the reads again in MiXCR, with one record for every CDR3 protein. The sample includes approximately 130,000 distinct CDR3 sequences, approximately 9.2% of them seen just once. Sequencing used PBMCs. The receptors here all came from a human donor in good health (CMV status not recorded). Some clones in this sample may be carry-over from other donors' samples. CDR3s include the opening cysteine and the closing phenylalanine or tryptophan. Fields, in order: J gene, V gene, D gene, CDR3 length, clone size, CDR3 DNA, CDR3 protein. The D gene is left open where the match is weak. Part of the rows lack a size; the others show once, few, many or a class for expanded clones.

J gene: TRBJ1-5
V gene: TRBV6-5
D gene: NA
CDR3 length: 13
clone size: NA
CDR3 DNA: TGTGCCAGCAGTTACTCGGACGATCAGCCCCAGCATTTT
CDR3 protein: CASSYSDDQPQHF

J gene: TRBJ1-1
V gene: TRBV7-2
D gene: TRBD1
CDR3 length: 16
clone size: many
CDR3 DNA: TGTGCCAGCAGCTTAGAGGCAGGGGGCCCTTTGGTCCGGGCTTTCTTT
CDR3 protein: CASSLEAGGPLVRAFF

J gene: TRBJ2-1
V gene: TRBV23-1
D gene: NA
CDR3 length: 18
clone size: many
CDR3 DNA: TGCGCCAGCAGTCAAGATCGACGGGCCACTCTCTCCTACAATGAGCAGTTCTTC
CDR3 protein: CASSQDRRATLSYNEQFF

J gene: TRBJ2-7
V gene: TRBV6-5
D gene: NA
CDR3 length: 14
clone size: many
CDR3 DNA: TGTGCCAGCAGCCAGGGGCCGTTAACCTACGAGCAGTACTTC
CDR3 protein: CASSQGPLTYEQYF

J gene: TRBJ2-2
V gene: TRBV19
D gene: NA
CDR3 length: 16
clone size: many
CDR3 DNA: TGTGCCAGTAGTATCGGACTCTGGGGGAACACCGGGGAGCTGTTTTTT
CDR3 protein: CASSIGLWGNTGELFF

J gene: TRBJ1-6
V gene: TRBV5-1
D gene: NA
CDR3 length: 14
clone size: NA
CDR3 DNA: TGCGCCAGCAGCTTGGAGGGGTCCCGTTCACCCCTCCACTTT
CDR3 protein: CASSLEGSRSPLHF

J gene: TRBJ1-1
V gene: TRBV20-1
D gene: TRBD1
CDR3 length: 15
clone size: NA
CDR3 DNA: TGCAGTGCGAAGTGGGACAGGGGGCAGGGCACTGAAGCTTTCTTT
CDR3 protein: CSAKWDRGQGTEAFF

J gene: TRBJ2-7
V gene: TRBV7-2
D gene: TRBD2
CDR3 length: 15
clone size: many
CDR3 DNA: TGTGCCAGCAGCACGAAAACCGGGACTAGCGCCGAGCAGTACTTC
CDR3 protein: CASSTKTGTSAEQYF

J gene: TRBJ1-2
V gene: TRBV5-1
D gene: TRBD1
CDR3 length: 18
clone size: many
CDR3 DNA: TGCGCCAGCAGCTACCGTGCTGGACAGGGCGCAAATAGTGGCGGCTACACCTTC
CDR3 protein: CASSYRAGQGANSGGYTF

J gene: TRBJ1-5
V gene: TRBV24-1
D gene: NA
CDR3 length: 14
clone size: NA
CDR3 DNA: TGTGCCACCAGTGATCATGCTTCATCTCAGCCCCAGCATTTT
CDR3 protein: CATSDHASSQPQHF

J gene: TRBJ2-7
V gene: TRBV29-1
D gene: TRBD1
CDR3 length: 13
clone size: many
CDR3 DNA: TGCAGCGTTATAGGGACAGGAACCTACGAGCAGTACTTC
CDR3 protein: CSVIGTGTYEQYF

J gene: TRBJ1-1
V gene: TRBV7-9
D gene: NA
CDR3 length: 15
clone size: many
CDR3 DNA: TGTGCCAGCAGCTTTTGGTTTGGAGAGAACACTGAAGCTTTCTTT
CDR3 protein: CASSFWFGENTEAFF

J gene: TRBJ2-5
V gene: TRBV4-1
D gene: NA
CDR3 length: 15
clone size: many
CDR3 DNA: TGCGCCAGCAGCCAAGATGAGTACGGAGAAGAGACCCAGTACTTC
CDR3 protein: CASSQDEYGEETQYF

J gene: TRBJ2-1
V gene: TRBV19
D gene: TRBD1
CDR3 length: 13
clone size: many
CDR3 DNA: TGTGCCAGTAGTACTACAGGGGGCAATGAGCAGTTCTTC
CDR3 protein: CASSTTGGNEQFF

J gene: TRBJ2-1
V gene: TRBV10-3
D gene: TRBD2
CDR3 length: 15
clone size: NA
CDR3 DNA: TGTGCCATCAGTGGGCAGCGGGGGGGCCAAGATGAGCAGTTCTTC
CDR3 protein: CAISGQRGGQDEQFF

J gene: TRBJ2-2
V gene: TRBV7-2
D gene: NA
CDR3 length: 19
clone size: many
CDR3 DNA: TGTGCCAGCAGCTCCCCGAACTACCGGGTTGCTTTTGACACCGGGGAGCTGTTTTTT
CDR3 protein: CASSSPNYRVAFDTGELFF

J gene: TRBJ1-4
V gene: TRBV12-3/TRBV12-4
D gene: TRBD1
CDR3 length: 16
clone size: few
CDR3 DNA: TGTGCCAGCAGTTTTGATCCCAGGGGGCGACTTGAAAAACTGTTTTTT
CDR3 protein: CASSFDPRGRLEKLFF

J gene: TRBJ1-3
V gene: TRBV20-1
D gene: NA
CDR3 length: 13
clone size: NA
CDR3 DNA: TGCAGCGGGGGACCGTTGTCGGGAAACACCATATATTTT
CDR3 protein: CSGGPLSGNTIYF

J gene: TRBJ1-5
V gene: TRBV7-8
D gene: NA
CDR3 length: 15
clone size: many
CDR3 DNA: TGTGCCAGCAGCTTAGTGGGGTGGAGCAATCAGCCCCAGCATTTT
CDR3 protein: CASSLVGWSNQPQHF

J gene: TRBJ1-1
V gene: TRBV3-1
D gene: NA
CDR3 length: 15
clone size: NA
CDR3 DNA: TGTGCCAGCAGCCAAGGGACGCGGCTGGGCACTGAAGCTTTCTTT
CDR3 protein: CASSQGTRLGTEAFF

J gene: TRBJ1-5
V gene: TRBV2
D gene: NA
CDR3 length: 13
clone size: many
CDR3 DNA: TGTGCCAGCAGTGAATGGTGGAATCAGCCCCAGCATTTT
CDR3 protein: CASSEWWNQPQHF

J gene: TRBJ2-2
V gene: TRBV7-8
D gene: TRBD1
CDR3 length: 14
clone size: many
CDR3 DNA: TGTGCCAGCAGCTTAATGGACAGGGCGGGAGAGCTGTTTTTT
CDR3 protein: CASSLMDRAGELFF

J gene: TRBJ1-2
V gene: TRBV2
D gene: TRBD1
CDR3 length: 15
clone size: NA
CDR3 DNA: TGTGCCAGCACCGAGGACAGGATCAAAAACTATGGCTACACCTTC
CDR3 protein: CASTEDRIKNYGYTF

J gene: TRBJ1-5
V gene: TRBV12-5
D gene: NA
CDR3 length: 14
clone size: once
CDR3 DNA: TGTGCTAGAGTCAGGGAAGGTCACAATCAGCCCCAGCATTTT
CDR3 protein: CARVREGHNQPQHF

J gene: TRBJ1-2
V gene: TRBV12-3/TRBV12-4
D gene: NA
CDR3 length: 14
clone size: many
CDR3 DNA: TGTGCCAGCAGCCCTAACAGGGTTAACTATGGCTACACCTTC
CDR3 protein: CASSPNRVNYGYTF

J gene: TRBJ1-2
V gene: TRBV15
D gene: NA
CDR3 length: 15
clone size: many
CDR3 DNA: TGTGCCACCAGCAGAGTATTGGGGCAACCCTATGGCTACACCTTC
CDR3 protein: CATSRVLGQPYGYTF

J gene: TRBJ2-3
V gene: TRBV7-2
D gene: NA
CDR3 length: 15
clone size: many
CDR3 DNA: TGTGCCAGCAGCACTCGCGAGGCGTACACAGATACGCAGTATTTT
CDR3 protein: CASSTREAYTDTQYF

J gene: TRBJ2-1
V gene: TRBV20-1
D gene: TRBD1
CDR3 length: 15
clone size: many
CDR3 DNA: TGCAGTGCTGATCCCGGGACAGGGTACGACAATGAGCAGTTCTTC
CDR3 protein: CSADPGTGYDNEQFF

J gene: TRBJ1-2
V gene: TRBV28
D gene: NA
CDR3 length: 11
clone size: many
CDR3 DNA: TGTGCCAGCAGTACAGGGCCCGGCTACACCTTC
CDR3 protein: CASSTGPGYTF

J gene: TRBJ1-5
V gene: TRBV7-2
D gene: NA
CDR3 length: 14
clone size: many
CDR3 DNA: TGTGCCAGCAGCTTAGAACCGTACAATCAGCCCCAGCATTTT
CDR3 protein: CASSLEPYNQPQHF

J gene: TRBJ2-5
V gene: TRBV6-2/TRBV6-3
D gene: TRBD2
CDR3 length: 15
clone size: NA
CDR3 DNA: TGTGCCAGCAGCCCCCAACTAGCGGGGGGAGAGACCCAGTACTTC
CDR3 protein: CASSPQLAGGETQYF

J gene: TRBJ1-6
V gene: TRBV7-9
D gene: NA
CDR3 length: 14
clone size: few
CDR3 DNA: TGTGCCAGCAGCTTAGCTACAGGGAATTCACCCCTCCACTTT
CDR3 protein: CASSLATGNSPLHF

J gene: TRBJ1-2
V gene: TRBV19
D gene: TRBD1
CDR3 length: 16
clone size: many
CDR3 DNA: TGTGCCAGTAGTCCGATCCGGGACAGGGGGCACTATGGCTACACCTTC
CDR3 protein: CASSPIRDRGHYGYTF

J gene: TRBJ2-7
V gene: TRBV2
D gene: NA
CDR3 length: 13
clone size: NA
CDR3 DNA: TGTGCCAGCAGTGAACAGGGGATGACCGAGCAGGACTTC
CDR3 protein: CASSEQGMTEQDF

J gene: TRBJ1-1
V gene: TRBV7-2
D gene: NA
CDR3 length: 11
clone size: many
CDR3 DNA: TGTGCCAGCAGCGGACGAACTGAAGCTTTCTTT
CDR3 protein: CASSGRTEAFF

J gene: TRBJ1-2
V gene: TRBV28
D gene: NA
CDR3 length: 14
clone size: many
CDR3 DNA: TGTGCCAGCAGAGACTCCCCTACTAACTATGGCTACACCTTC
CDR3 protein: CASRDSPTNYGYTF

J gene: TRBJ2-4
V gene: TRBV20-1
D gene: NA
CDR3 length: 14
clone size: NA
CDR3 DNA: TGCAGTGCTAGAACCATGTCGGCCAAAAACATTCAGTACTTC
CDR3 protein: CSARTMSAKNIQYF

J gene: TRBJ1-1
V gene: TRBV7-9
D gene: NA
CDR3 length: 13
clone size: many
CDR3 DNA: TGTGCCAGCAGCTTAGCGGTGGGCACTGAAGCTTTCTTT
CDR3 protein: CASSLAVGTEAFF

J gene: TRBJ2-2
V gene: TRBV11-2
D gene: NA
CDR3 length: 15
clone size: NA
CDR3 DNA: TGTGCCAGCAGCCCGGGGACCCTGAACACCGGGGAGCTGTTTTTT
CDR3 protein: CASSPGTLNTGELFF

J gene: TRBJ1-1
V gene: TRBV6-5
D gene: NA
CDR3 length: 12
clone size: many
CDR3 DNA: TGTGCCAGCAGACGGCGCGGCACTGAAGCTTTCTTT
CDR3 protein: CASRRRGTEAFF

J gene: TRBJ1-3
V gene: TRBV12-3/TRBV12-4
D gene: TRBD1
CDR3 length: 16
clone size: many
CDR3 DNA: TGTGCCAGCAGTTTCGGGACAGTTTCCTCTGGAAACACCATATATTTT
CDR3 protein: CASSFGTVSSGNTIYF

J gene: TRBJ1-6
V gene: TRBV7-6
D gene: NA
CDR3 length: 17
clone size: many
CDR3 DNA: TGTGCCAGCAGCCTTCTCGGTCCGAGCTCCTATAATTCACCCCTCCACTTT
CDR3 protein: CASSLLGPSSYNSPLHF

J gene: TRBJ2-7
V gene: TRBV4-2
D gene: NA
CDR3 length: 17
clone size: many
CDR3 DNA: TGTGCCAGCAGCCAAGATGGAGTAGGGCAGGGCCCCTACGAGCAGTACTTC
CDR3 protein: CASSQDGVGQGPYEQYF

J gene: TRBJ1-1
V gene: TRBV7-8
D gene: NA
CDR3 length: 12
clone size: many
CDR3 DNA: TGTGCCAGCAGCGCTGGGAACGCTGAAGCTTTCTTT
CDR3 protein: CASSAGNAEAFF

J gene: TRBJ1-5
V gene: TRBV20-1
D gene: NA
CDR3 length: 14
clone size: NA
CDR3 DNA: TGCAGTGCTACATCCGTGGGGGGCAATCAGCCCCAGCATTTT
CDR3 protein: CSATSVGGNQPQHF

J gene: TRBJ1-2
V gene: TRBV4-1
D gene: NA
CDR3 length: 15
clone size: NA
CDR3 DNA: TGCGCCAGCAGCCAAGAATCGGGAAACAACTATGGCTACACCTTC
CDR3 protein: CASSQESGNNYGYTF

J gene: TRBJ2-7
V gene: TRBV7-2
D gene: TRBD1
CDR3 length: 15
clone size: many
CDR3 DNA: TGTGCCAGCAGCTTAGGGACAGGGTGGTCCTACGAGCAGTACTTC
CDR3 protein: CASSLGTGWSYEQYF

J gene: TRBJ2-1
V gene: TRBV15
D gene: TRBD2
CDR3 length: 16
clone size: many
CDR3 DNA: TGTGCCACCAGCGGACTAGCGGGGGGGCCAGTAAATGAGCAGTTCTTC
CDR3 protein: CATSGLAGGPVNEQFF

J gene: TRBJ2-1
V gene: TRBV5-4
D gene: NA
CDR3 length: 13
clone size: NA
CDR3 DNA: TGTGCCAGCAGCTTGCCTCCGGACTCAGAGCAGTTCTTC
CDR3 protein: CASSLPPDSEQFF

J gene: TRBJ2-1
V gene: TRBV7-9
D gene: TRBD2
CDR3 length: 16
clone size: many
CDR3 DNA: TGTGCCAGCAGCTTAGGGACTAGCGGGAGGGCCGGTGAGCAGTTCTTC
CDR3 protein: CASSLGTSGRAGEQFF

J gene: TRBJ2-7
V gene: TRBV20-1
D gene: TRBD2
CDR3 length: 16
clone size: many
CDR3 DNA: TGCAGTGCTAGGGTATACGGGGGGGTTAACTCCTACGAGCAGTACTTC
CDR3 protein: CSARVYGGVNSYEQYF